This TCR beta chain was found in a study of tumour-infiltrating T cells in Burkitt lymphoma. Study background: All epidemiological Burkitt lymphoma subtypes were represented in the cohort. Overall and progression-free survival were predicted by productive clonality.

Using immunoSEQ multiplex PCR, the repertoire was profiled, and TCRdb retains in-frame clones only, with some absent. Seen here are 700 or so clones, roughly 97% observed once, and the top ten hold about 4.5%. This CDR3 is 15 amino acids long. Germline CDR1 is MRHNA and CDR2 is SNTAGT. The V gene lost 6 bases and the J gene lost 1 base, with 12 bases spanning the gap. The sequencing sample was made of tumor tissue. The rearrangement uses TRBV6-4 and TRBJ2-2; TRBD1 might be the D (6 bases). This TCR was recovered from a human donor with Burkitt lymphoma. The CDR3 sequence is CASSAETGNTGELFF. In DNA form, the CDR3 reads TGTGCCAGCAGCGCCGAGACAGGGAACACCGGGGAGCTGTTTTTT.